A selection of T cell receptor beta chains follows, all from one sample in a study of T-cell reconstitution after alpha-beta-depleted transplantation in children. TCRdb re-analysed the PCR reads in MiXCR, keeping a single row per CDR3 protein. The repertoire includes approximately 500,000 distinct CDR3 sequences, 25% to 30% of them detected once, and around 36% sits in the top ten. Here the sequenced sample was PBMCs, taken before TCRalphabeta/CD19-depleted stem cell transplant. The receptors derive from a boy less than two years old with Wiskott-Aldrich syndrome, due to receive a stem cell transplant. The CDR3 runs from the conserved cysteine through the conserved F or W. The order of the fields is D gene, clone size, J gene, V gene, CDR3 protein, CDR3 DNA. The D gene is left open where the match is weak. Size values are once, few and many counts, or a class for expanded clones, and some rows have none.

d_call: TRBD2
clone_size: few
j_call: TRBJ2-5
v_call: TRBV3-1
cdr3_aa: CASSQDLSGSRETQYF
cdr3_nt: TGTGCCAGCAGCCAAGATCTTAGCGGGAGCCGTGAGACCCAGTACTTC

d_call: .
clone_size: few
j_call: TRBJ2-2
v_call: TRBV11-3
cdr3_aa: CASSQKEITGELFF
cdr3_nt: TGTGCCAGCAGTCAAAAAGAAATCACCGGGGAGCTGTTTTTT

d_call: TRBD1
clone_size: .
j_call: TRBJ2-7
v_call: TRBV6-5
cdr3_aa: CASSGRGREQYF
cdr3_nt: TGTGCCAGCAGTGGTAGGGGGCGCGAGCAGTACTTC

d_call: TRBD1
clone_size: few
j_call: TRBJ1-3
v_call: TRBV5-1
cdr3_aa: CASSLSTGNPGNTIYF
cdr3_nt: TGCGCCAGCAGCTTGTCGACAGGGAACCCTGGAAACACCATATATTTT

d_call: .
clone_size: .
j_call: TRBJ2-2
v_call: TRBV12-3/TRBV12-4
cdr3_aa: CASSLYSGAYTGELFF
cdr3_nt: TGTGCCAGCAGTTTATATTCCGGGGCTTACACCGGGGAGCTGTTTTTT

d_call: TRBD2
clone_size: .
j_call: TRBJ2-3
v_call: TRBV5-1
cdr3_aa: CASSILAGGSTDTQYF
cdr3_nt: TGCGCCAGCAGTATACTAGCGGGAGGGAGCACAGATACGCAGTATTTT

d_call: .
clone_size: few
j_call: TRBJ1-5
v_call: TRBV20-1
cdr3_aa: CSANPSGQPQHF
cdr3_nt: TGCAGTGCTAATCCGTCAGGTCAGCCCCAGCATTTT

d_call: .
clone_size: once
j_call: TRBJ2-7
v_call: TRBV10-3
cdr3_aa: CAISTEVEQYF
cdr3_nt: TGTGCCATCAGTACTGAAGTCGAGCAGTACTTC

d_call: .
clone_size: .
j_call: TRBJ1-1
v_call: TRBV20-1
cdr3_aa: CSAKPTGFRNTEAFF
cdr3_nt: TGCAGTGCTAAACCTACAGGGTTTCGGAACACTGAAGCTTTCTTT

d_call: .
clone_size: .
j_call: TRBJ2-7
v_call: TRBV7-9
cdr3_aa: CASSSVDEQYF
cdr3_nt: TGTGCCAGCAGCTCAGTAGACGAGCAGTACTTC

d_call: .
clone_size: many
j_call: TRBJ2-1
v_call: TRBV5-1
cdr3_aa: CASSLGGGPYNEQFF
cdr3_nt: TGTGCCAGCAGTTTGGGAGGGGGCCCCTACAATGAGCAGTTCTTC

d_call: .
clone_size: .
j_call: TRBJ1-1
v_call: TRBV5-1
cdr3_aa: CASSSPSGPNTEAFF
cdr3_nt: TGCGCCAGCAGCTCACCCTCGGGGCCGAACACTGAAGCTTTCTTT